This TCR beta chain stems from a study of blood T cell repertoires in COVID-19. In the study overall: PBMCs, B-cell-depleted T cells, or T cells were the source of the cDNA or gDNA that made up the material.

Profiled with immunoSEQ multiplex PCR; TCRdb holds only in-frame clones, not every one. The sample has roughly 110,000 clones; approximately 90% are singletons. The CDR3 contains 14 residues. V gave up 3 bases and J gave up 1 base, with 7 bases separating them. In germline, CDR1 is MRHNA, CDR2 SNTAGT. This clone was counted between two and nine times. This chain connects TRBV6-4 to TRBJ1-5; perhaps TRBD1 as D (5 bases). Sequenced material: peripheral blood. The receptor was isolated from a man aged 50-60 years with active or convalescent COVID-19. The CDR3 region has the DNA TGTGCCAGCAGTGAGGAGGGGAGCAATCAGCCCCAGCATTTT. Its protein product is CASSEEGSNQPQHF.